These 8 T cell receptor beta chains were all obtained from the same sample, sequenced in a study of blood T cell repertoires in COVID-19. Measured with immunoSEQ multiplex PCR; TCRdb has only the in-frame clones, and not every one. The table includes over 150,000 clones, 80% to 85% detected once. Sequencing was done on a sample of PBMCs or T cells enriched from blood (not recorded which). The receptors stem from a man aged 35 to 55 who had recovered from COVID-19.

This clone was detected only once. This chain joins TRBV11-2 and TRBJ1-1, with D possibly matching TRBD1 (5 bases). Trimming pared 3 bases from V and 3 bases from J, leaving 14 bases between. This CDR3 is built from 15 residues. Germline assignment: CDR1 SGHAT and CDR2 FQNNGV. The CDR3 reads CASSLTQGTDTEAFF. CDR3 nucleotides: TGTGCCAGCAGCTTGACCCAGGGTACGGACACTGAAGCTTTCTTT.

The V call is TRBV28, the J call TRBJ1-6; 8 bases fit TRBD1. With 5 bases clipped from V and 10 bases from J, the junction kept 7 bases outside the gene matches. Germline CDR1 reads MDHEN; CDR2 reads SYDVKM. This CDR3 has 14 amino acids. The CDR3 nucleotides read TGTGCCAGCAGTCCCTGGACAGGGACATCACCCCTCCACTTT. Translating it yields CASSPWTGTSPLHF.

V is TRBV10-2 and J is TRBJ1-3, with D uncertain. The CDR3 contains 15 residues. The germline CDR1 and CDR2 sequences are WSHSY and SAAADI. V dropped 0 bases and J dropped 0 bases, with 6 bases sitting between them. This chain's CDR3 is CASSESSFSGNTIYF. In DNA form, the CDR3 reads TGCGCCAGCAGTGAGTCTTCCTTCTCTGGAAACACCATATATTTT.

The chain combines TRBV28 with TRBJ1-5; 11 bases agree with TRBD1. V shed 1 base and J 11 bases; nucleotides not matched to a gene: 4. Germline CDR1 MDHEN, CDR2 SYDVKM. This CDR3 has 14 residues. The CDR3, as DNA: TGTGCCAGCAGTTTATTCCGGGACAGGGGGGCCCAGCATTTT. It codes for CASSLFRDRGAQHF.

The chain employs TRBV9 and TRBJ2-3; 8 nucleotides match TRBD2. The CDR3 is 16 amino acids. With V trimmed by 0 bases and J by 6 bases, 9 bases remained unmatched. The germline V gene has CDR1 SGDLS and CDR2 YYNGEE. The CDR3 nucleotides read TGTGCCAGCAGCGTAGTGGGACTAGAAAGCCCCGATACGCAGTATTTT. This gives the protein CASSVVGLESPDTQYF.

J is TRBJ1-3 and V is TRBV5-5; no clear D gene. Germline V CDR1 and CDR2: SGHKS, YYEKEE (reference sequence). CDR3 length: 15 residues. The V end lost 4 bases, the J end lost 4 bases, and 15 bases lay between the germline ends. CDR3 in DNA: TGTGCCAGCAGCCCCAACGGGAGGGTCGGAAACACCATATATTTT. Its translation is CASSPNGRVGNTIYF.

The chain recombines TRBV5-3 with TRBJ2-1; 7 bases agree with TRBD2. TRBV5-3 belongs to the ORF category, with a function that is uncertain. V gave up 2 bases and J gave up 6 bases; unmatched junction bases: 14. The CDR3 is 17 residues long. CDR3 DNA: TGTGCCAGAAGCTTCCCCGGGGGGTTTAGCGTACGCAATGAGCAGTTCTTC. Amino acid sequence: CARSFPGGFSVRNEQFF.

This chain connects TRBV5-1 to TRBJ1-1, with D possibly TRBD1 on 5 matching bases. V lost 3 bases and J 1 base, leaving 16 bases between the germline ends. There are 16 residues in the CDR3. In germline, CDR1 is SGHRS, CDR2 YFSETQ. CDR3 sequence: CASSSAPRDQNTEAFF. The CDR3 DNA is TGCGCCAGCAGCTCAGCCCCCAGGGATCAGAACACTGAAGCTTTCTTT. Based on the CDR3 plus reference TRBV5-1 and TRBJ1-1, the full variable domain is KAGVTQTPRYLIKTRGQQVTLSCSPISGHRSVSWYQQTPGQGLQFLFEYFSETQRNKGNFPGRFSGRQFSNSRSEMNVSTLELGDSALYLCASSSAPRDQNTEAFFGQGTRLTVV.